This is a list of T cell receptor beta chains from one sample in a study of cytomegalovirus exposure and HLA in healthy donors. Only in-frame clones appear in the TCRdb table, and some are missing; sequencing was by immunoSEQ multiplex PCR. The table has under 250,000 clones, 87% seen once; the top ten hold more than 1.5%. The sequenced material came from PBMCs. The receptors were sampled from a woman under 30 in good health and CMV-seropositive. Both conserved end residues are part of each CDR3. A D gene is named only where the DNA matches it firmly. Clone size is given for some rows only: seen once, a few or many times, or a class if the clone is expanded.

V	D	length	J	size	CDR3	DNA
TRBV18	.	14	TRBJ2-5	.	CASSPPTIQETQYF	TGTGCCAGCTCACCACCCACAATTCAAGAGACCCAGTACTTC
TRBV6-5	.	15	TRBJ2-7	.	CASSYSQGSSYEQYF	TGTGCCAGCAGTTATTCCCAGGGGAGCTCCTACGAGCAGTACTTC
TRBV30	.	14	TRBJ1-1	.	CAWSADSRGTEAFF	TGTGCCTGGAGTGCGGACAGCCGGGGCACTGAAGCTTTCTTT
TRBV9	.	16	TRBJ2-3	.	CASSNSVGVSTDTQYF	TGTGCCAGCAGCAACTCTGTAGGAGTAAGCACAGATACGCAGTATTTT
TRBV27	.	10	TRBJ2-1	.	CATRENEQFF	TGTGCCACACGGGAAAATGAGCAGTTCTTC
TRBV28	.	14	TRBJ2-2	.	CASTKDSRTGELFF	TGTGCCAGCACCAAGGACAGCCGCACCGGGGAGCTGTTTTTT
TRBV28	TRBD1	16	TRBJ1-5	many	CASSPSTGLGNQPQHF	TGTGCCAGCAGCCCATCGACAGGGTTGGGGAATCAGCCCCAGCATTTT
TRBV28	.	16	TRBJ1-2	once	CASTPFGGPSNYGYTF	TGTGCCAGCACCCCATTTGGGGGCCCCTCTAACTATGGCTACACCTTC
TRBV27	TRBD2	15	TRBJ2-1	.	CASRDSGSRYNEQFF	TGTGCCAGCAGGGATAGCGGGAGCCGCTACAATGAGCAGTTCTTC
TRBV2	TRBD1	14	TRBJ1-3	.	CASRETGAGNTIYF	TGTGCCAGCAGGGAGACAGGGGCCGGAAACACCATATATTTT
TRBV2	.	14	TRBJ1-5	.	CASSEVRGGQPQHF	TGTGCCAGCAGTGAAGTCAGGGGTGGACAGCCCCAGCATTTT
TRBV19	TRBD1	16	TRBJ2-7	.	CASSAEVGQGLDEQYF	TGTGCCAGTAGTGCCGAGGTAGGACAGGGGTTGGACGAGCAGTACTTC
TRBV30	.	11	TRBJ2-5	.	CAWSMSETQYF	TGTGCCTGGAGTATGAGCGAGACCCAGTACTTC
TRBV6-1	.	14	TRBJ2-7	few	CASSEPGEVYEQYF	TGTGCCAGCAGTGAACCAGGGGAAGTCTACGAGCAGTACTTC
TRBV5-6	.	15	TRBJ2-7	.	CASSLSGTPTYEQYF	TGTGCCAGCAGCTTATCCGGGACACCGACCTACGAGCAGTACTTC
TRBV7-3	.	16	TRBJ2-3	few	CASSLGANRQTDTQYF	TGTGCCAGCAGCTTAGGAGCCAACCGCCAAACAGATACGCAGTATTTT
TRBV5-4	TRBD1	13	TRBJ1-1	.	CASSLTGRPEAFF	TGTGCCAGCAGCCTGACAGGGAGACCTGAAGCTTTCTTT
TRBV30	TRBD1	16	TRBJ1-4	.	CAWRPFGHGTDEKLFF	TGTGCCTGGAGACCATTCGGGCACGGGACAGATGAAAAACTGTTTTTT
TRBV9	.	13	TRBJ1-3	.	CASSLPPMNTIYF	TGTGCCAGCAGCCTACCCCCCATGAACACCATATATTTT
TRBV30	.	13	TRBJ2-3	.	CAWSTRVADTQYF	TGTGCCTGGTCGACTAGGGTGGCAGATACGCAGTATTTT
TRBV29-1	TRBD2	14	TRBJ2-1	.	CSVGQAGGYNEQFF	TGCAGCGTTGGGCAAGCGGGAGGGTACAATGAGCAGTTCTTC
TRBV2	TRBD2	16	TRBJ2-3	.	CASSPTSALSTDTQYF	TGTGCCAGCAGTCCTACTAGCGCCCTGTCCACAGATACGCAGTATTTT
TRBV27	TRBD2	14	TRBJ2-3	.	CASSLAGGPDTQYF	TGTGCCAGCAGTCTAGCGGGAGGGCCAGATACGCAGTATTTT
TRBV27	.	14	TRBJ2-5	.	CASSLSLRQETQYF	TGTGCCAGCAGTTTAAGTCTGCGGCAAGAGACCCAGTACTTC
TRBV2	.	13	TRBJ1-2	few	CASTETVNYGYTF	TGTGCCAGCACCGAGACAGTTAACTATGGCTACACCTTC
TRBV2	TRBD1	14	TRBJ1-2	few	CASSSSGQSYGYTF	TGTGCCAGCAGTTCGTCGGGACAGAGCTATGGCTACACCTTC
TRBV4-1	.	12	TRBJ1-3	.	CASSQRSDTIYF	TGCGCCAGCAGCCAGCGGTCAGACACCATATATTTT
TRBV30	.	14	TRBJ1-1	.	CAWRDTRGFTEAFF	TGTGCCTGGCGGGACACTCGAGGATTCACTGAAGCTTTCTTT
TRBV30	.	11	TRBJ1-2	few	CAWRQYYGYTF	TGTGCCTGGAGACAGTACTATGGCTACACCTTC
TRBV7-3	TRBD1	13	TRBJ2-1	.	CASSSTGWNEQFF	TGTGCCAGCAGCTCGACAGGGTGGAATGAGCAGTTCTTC
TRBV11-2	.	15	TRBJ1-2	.	CASSSSPTPNYGYTF	TGTGCCAGCAGCTCCAGCCCGACACCTAACTATGGCTACACCTTC
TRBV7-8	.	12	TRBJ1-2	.	CATLDSDYGYTF	TGTGCCACCCTGGACAGCGACTATGGCTACACCTTC
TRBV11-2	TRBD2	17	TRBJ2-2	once	CASSLDPGGEVGGELFF	TGTGCCAGCAGCTTAGATCCGGGGGGAGAGGTCGGCGGGGAGCTGTTTTTT
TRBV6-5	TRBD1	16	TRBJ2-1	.	CASSSSGQGIYNEQFF	TGTGCCAGCAGTTCCTCGGGACAGGGGATCTACAATGAGCAGTTCTTC
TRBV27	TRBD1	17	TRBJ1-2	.	CASSLSSRQGRLYGYTF	TGTGCCAGCAGTTTATCATCCCGACAGGGACGCCTTTATGGCTACACCTTC
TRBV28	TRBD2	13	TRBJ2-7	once	CASRRGRAWEQYF	TGTGCCAGCCGGCGCGGGAGGGCCTGGGAGCAGTACTTC
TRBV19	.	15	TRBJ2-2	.	CASSTFGTNTGELFF	TGTGCCAGTAGTACTTTCGGGACGAACACCGGGGAGCTGTTTTTT
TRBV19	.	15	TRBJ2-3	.	CASSMSGLRLDTQYF	TGTGCCAGTAGTATGTCGGGGTTGAGGTTGGATACGCAGTATTTT
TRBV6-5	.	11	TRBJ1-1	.	CASRKSQVAFF	TGTGCCAGCCGTAAGAGCCAAGTGGCTTTCTTT
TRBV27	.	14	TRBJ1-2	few	CASSPTAGLYGYTF	TGTGCCAGCAGTCCCACTGCGGGGTTATATGGCTACACCTTC
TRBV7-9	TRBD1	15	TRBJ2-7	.	CASSPWDSRSYEQYF	TGTGCCAGCAGCCCGTGGGACAGCCGCTCCTACGAGCAGTACTTC
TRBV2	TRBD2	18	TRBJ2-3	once	CAGRDPGLAGKRADTQYF	TGTGCCGGACGGGATCCGGGACTAGCAGGAAAAAGGGCAGATACGCAGTATTTT
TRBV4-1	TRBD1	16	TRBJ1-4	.	CASSQELQGVTEKLFF	TGCGCCAGCAGCCAAGAGCTCCAGGGGGTCACAGAAAAACTGTTTTTT
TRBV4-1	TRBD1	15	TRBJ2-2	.	CASSSGQGDTGELFF	TGCGCCAGCAGTTCTGGACAGGGGGACACCGGGGAGCTGTTTTTT